This T cell receptor beta chain was obtained from a study of T cell changes during pregnancy in multiple sclerosis. Using immunoSEQ multiplex PCR, the repertoire was profiled, and TCRdb retains in-frame clones only, with some absent. The sample records around 50,000 clones, approximately 95% being singletons. The CDR3 is 16 amino acids. The V and J ends lost 0 bases and 0 bases respectively, with 10 bases between them. CDR1 is SGHDT and CDR2 is YYEEEE in the germline V gene. This TCR was sampled from a female donor with multiple sclerosis, enrolled in a pregnancy study. The sample here was CD4+ T cells from peripheral blood mononuclear cells, taken in the first trimester of pregnancy. This rearrangement joins TRBV5-6 to TRBJ1-5, with a weak D call TRBD1 (6 bases). The CDR3 loop is CASSLGQAYSNQPQHF. The DNA for the CDR3 is TGTGCCAGCAGCTTGGGACAGGCGTATAGCAATCAGCCCCAGCATTTT.